The 20 T cell receptor beta chains below come from one sample, sequenced in a study of blood T cell repertoires in COVID-19. TCRdb's copy holds only in-frame clones and misses some; the assay was immunoSEQ multiplex PCR. Here the sample spans roughly 250,000 clones, 80% to 90% being singletons. Sequenced: peripheral blood. Receptors originate from a woman in her 30s with COVID-19, enrolled during active disease.

The chain is built from TRBV18 and TRBJ2-7, with 12 bases matching TRBD2. Germline loops: CDR1 KGHSH, CDR2 LQKENI. The CDR3 length is 17 residues. The trim removed 3 bases at V and 6 bases at J, leaving 12 bases unmatched. The DNA for the CDR3 is TGTGCCAGCTCACCCCTTGGACTAGCGGGGTCACCGGGCGAGCAGTACTTC. Protein sequence: CASSPLGLAGSPGEQYF.

This clone has a single count. CDR3 nucleotide sequence: TGTGCCAGCAGCCAAGAAAGGCTAGCTTGGGAGACCCAGTACTTC. Translating it yields CASSQERLAWETQYF. This sequence joins TRBV3-1 (or the pseudogene TRBV3-2) and TRBJ2-5; a weak D match, TRBD2 (5 bases). Trimming cost V 0 bases and J 5 bases, with 13 bases left between them. The germline V gene encodes CDR1 LGHDT and CDR2 YNNKEL (reference sequence). CDR3 length: 15 amino acids.

Here the CDR3 DNA reads TGCGCCAGCAGCCCTGACACCCTCGGTACCATTCAGTACTTC. It encodes CASSPDTLGTIQYF. This chain joins TRBV5-1 and TRBJ2-4; D remains unclear. Germline V gene sequence: CDR1 SGHRS, CDR2 YFSETQ. The CDR3 extends over 14 amino acids. Trimming shortened V by 4 bases and J by 9 bases, and 17 bases separated the two germline ends.

The chain has TRBV9 and TRBJ1-5; D is unresolved. This CDR3 is built from 13 residues. V gave up 0 bases and J gave up 3 bases, with 4 bases separating them. CDR1 is SGDLS, CDR2 YYNGEE, per germline. The CDR3 DNA sequence: TGTGCCAGCAGCGTAGCCCTCAATCAGCCCCAGCATTTT. Translating gives CASSVALNQPQHF. Filled out from reference TRBV9 and TRBJ1-5, the complete variable domain reads DSGVTQTPKHLITATGQRVTLRCSPRSGDLSVYWYQQSLDQGLQFLIQYYNGEERAKGNILERFSAQQFPDLHSELNLSSLELGDSALYFCASSVALNQPQHFGDGTRLSIL.

The rearrangement joins TRBV28 to TRBJ2-7; 7 nucleotides align to TRBD1. The junction had 5 bases not matched to a gene; V was cut back by 8 bases and J by 1 base. Germline values: CDR1 MDHEN, CDR2 SYDVKM. The length of the CDR3 is 13 residues. The CDR3 is CASLTRGSYEQYF. CDR3 in DNA: TGTGCCAGCCTAACCAGGGGGTCCTACGAGCAGTACTTC.

V and J are TRBV10-1 and TRBJ2-1, with a tentative D call TRBD1 (5 bases). Germline V lookup: CDR1 WNHNN, CDR2 SYGVQD (reference sequence). The V gene lost 7 bases and the J gene lost 5 bases, with 12 bases spanning the gap. The CDR3 contains 13 residues. CDR3 nucleotides: TGCGCCAGCAACCAGGGTCTCAACAATGAGCAGTTCTTC. This gives the protein CASNQGLNNEQFF.

The V and J genes are TRBV30 and TRBJ2-7; 9 bases agree with TRBD1. The CDR3 sequence is 14 residues long. CDR1 is GTSNPN, CDR2 SVGIG, per germline (reference sequence). Losses at the gene ends were 3 bases for V and 0 bases for J; bases not matched to a gene: 3. The DNA for the CDR3 is TGTGCCTGGAGGGACAGGGGCTTCTCCTACGAGCAGTACTTC. This translates into CAWRDRGFSYEQYF.

J is TRBJ1-1 and V is TRBV11-2; D perhaps matches TRBD1 (6 bases). The CDR3 length is 12 residues. Trimming cost V 6 bases and J 2 bases, with 7 bases left between them. Germline lookup yields CDR1 SGHAT and CDR2 FQNNGV. The CDR3 DNA reads as TGTGCCAGCAGACAGGGAAACACTGAAGCTTTCTTT. Amino acid sequence: CASRQGNTEAFF.

CDR3 protein: CASSEDRARNEKLFF. CDR3 in DNA: TGCGCCAGCAGCGAAGACAGGGCCAGGAACGAAAAACTGTTTTTT. This chain connects TRBV5-1 to TRBJ1-4; TRBD1 aligns across 7 bases. The CDR3 length is 15 residues. The ends lost 4 bases at V and 8 bases at J; junction bases unmatched: 11. Germline CDR1 reads SGHRS; CDR2 reads YFSETQ.

The V call is TRBV19, the J call TRBJ1-2; no reliable D call. V lost 8 bases to trimming and J lost 2 bases, with 12 bases between them. Germline values: CDR1 LNHDA, CDR2 SQIVND (reference sequence). This CDR3 is 13 amino acids long. In DNA form, the CDR3 reads TGTGCCAGTTCTGCGGCGGGCAACTATGGCTACACCTTC. The encoded protein is CASSAAGNYGYTF.

Remarks on this clone: Other nucleotide sequences in the sample specify the same CDR3. The chain is built from TRBV7-9 and TRBJ1-6, with D maybe TRBD1 (6 bases). V dropped 4 bases and J dropped 7 bases, with 11 bases sitting between them. Germline lookup yields CDR1 SEHNR and CDR2 FQNEAQ (reference sequence). The CDR3 sequence is 14 residues long. CDR3 sequence reads: CASSSDRENSPLHF. In nucleotides, the CDR3 is TGTGCCAGCAGCTCGGACAGAGAGAATTCACCCCTCCACTTT.

CDR3: CASSDRENTEAFF. The CDR3 DNA reads as TGTGCCAGCAGTGACAGGGAGAACACTGAAGCTTTCTTT. The rearrangement links TRBV2 to TRBJ1-1; D might be TRBD1 (5 bases). The length of the CDR3 is 13 residues. Germline CDR1 SNHLY, CDR2 FYNNEI. V was trimmed by 3 bases and J by 1 base, leaving 6 bases between them.

The rearrangement joins TRBV5-1 to TRBJ2-5, with D possibly matching TRBD1 (5 bases). Trimming left V 0 bases short and J 5 bases short, with 17 bases between. The CDR3 spans 16 residues. Germline V lookup: CDR1 SGHRS, CDR2 YFSETQ. The CDR3: CASSLGPNTGAETQYF. In DNA form, the CDR3 reads TGCGCCAGCAGCTTGGGGCCTAACACAGGTGCTGAGACCCAGTACTTC.

The J gene is TRBJ2-3, the V gene TRBV7-9; 15 nucleotides match TRBD2. This CDR3 region has 18 residues. Looked up from germline, CDR1 is SEHNR and CDR2 is FQNEAQ (reference sequence). The V gene end was trimmed by 3 bases and the J gene end by 0 bases; junction bases not matched to a gene: 4. The CDR3 DNA follows: TGTGCCAGCAGCTTCGGGACTAGCGGGGGGATGAGCACAGATACGCAGTATTTT. Protein: CASSFGTSGGMSTDTQYF.

The table lists this clone with a count of one. The J gene is TRBJ2-5, the V gene TRBV27; 8 nucleotides match TRBD2. The ends lost 4 bases at V and 7 bases at J; junction bases unmatched: 11. Germline CDR1 MNHEY, CDR2 SMNVEV (reference sequence). This CDR3 spans 15 amino acids. CDR3: CASSSGLGPYWTQYF. CDR3 coding DNA: TGTGCCAGCAGTTCGGGACTAGGGCCTTATTGGACCCAGTACTTC.

A single count supports this clone. The chain has TRBV4-2 and TRBJ2-3, with a weak D call TRBD2 (6 bases). The CDR3 runs to 15 residues. Trimming cost V 5 bases and J 0 bases, with 12 bases left between them. Germline V gene lookup returns CDR1 LGHNA and CDR2 YNFKEQ. The CDR3 DNA is TGTGCCAGCAGCGAAAGTGGGGGGAGCACAGATACGCAGTATTTT. This translates into CASSESGGSTDTQYF.

This clone was found once. The chain employs TRBV12-3 or TRBV12-4 and TRBJ1-6, with a weak D call TRBD1 (5 bases). Trimming shortened V by 6 bases and J by 8 bases, and 11 bases separated the two germline ends. This CDR3 comprises 13 residues. CDR3 nucleotides: TGTGCCAGCAGCAATCAGGGTTATTCACCCCTCCACTTT. Translating gives CASSNQGYSPLHF.

V is TRBV6-5 and J is TRBJ2-1; D perhaps matches TRBD2 (5 bases). Deletions cut 10 bases from V and 0 bases from J, with 10 bases between. CDR1 is MNHEY, CDR2 SVGAGI, per germline. The CDR3 has 13 residues. The CDR3 spells CATSDSSYNEQFF. The CDR3 bases are TGTGCCACCTCGGACTCCTCCTACAATGAGCAGTTCTTC.

J is TRBJ2-1 and V is TRBV15; 7 bases agree with TRBD1. Trimming took 5 bases from V and 3 from J; bases not matched to a gene: 7. The CDR3 has 15 residues. Germline values: CDR1 LNHNV, CDR2 YYDKDF (reference sequence). The CDR3 reads CATSSRDSNYNEQFF. DNA for the CDR3: TGTGCCACCAGCTCCCGGGACAGCAACTACAATGAGCAGTTCTTC.

The V call is TRBV27, the J call TRBJ2-1, with TRBD2 identical over 10 bases. Trimming removed 4 bases from V and 5 bases from J; junction bases left unmatched: 20. Germline assignment: CDR1 MNHEY and CDR2 SMNVEV (reference sequence). This CDR3 has 20 residues. CDR3 protein: CASSSPLFTTVAGGHNEQFF. The CDR3 DNA reads as TGTGCCAGCAGTTCCCCTCTATTTACAACCGTAGCGGGGGGACACAATGAGCAGTTCTTC.